The present entry profiles one T cell receptor (beta chain) with its context. In the sorted-subset replicate PCRs, around 200 ng DNA, 29,000 or so T cell genomes, was used. In the original analysis: Junction-only sequences without quality scores were provided by ImmunoSEQ, so filtering was different. The table came from immunoSEQ multiplex PCR; TCRdb's copy has only in-frame clones and leaves some out. That table is the source of V, J and clone size, and D and trimming were worked out from the DNA. The sample lists 1,500,000 or so clones; about 98.5% were seen once. This specimen belongs to a study of shared clonotypes between healthy human individuals. This TCR was recovered from a man aged 25-45 years in good health. Sequenced sample: naive CD4+ T cells sorted from blood. The subset: CD45RA+ positively selected.

CDR3 in amino acids: CSVDRKTSYNEQFF. The CDR3 bases are TGCAGCGTTGACAGGAAAACCTCCTACAATGAGCAGTTCTTC. V and J are TRBV29-1 and TRBJ2-1; D is unclear. CDR3 size: 14 residues. Germline CDR1 and CDR2: SQVTM and ANQGSEA. The V gene lost 3 bases and the J gene lost 0 bases, with 9 bases spanning the gap.